The rows below give T cell receptor beta chains drawn from one sample of a study of blood T cells in healthy people across ages. TCRdb reprocessed the 5' RACE reads with MiXCR, giving one entry per CDR3 protein. This table holds roughly 800,000 distinct CDR3 sequences, about three fifths found once. Sequencing was performed on blood. All receptors come from a man aged 30 to 39 in good health. CDR3s include the opening cysteine and the closing phenylalanine or tryptophan. Fields, in order: V gene, clone size, D gene, J gene, CDR3 DNA, CDR3 protein. D genes are given only for firm matches. Expanded clones are given a class, and other clones once, few, many or no size at all.

>TRBV7-2|.|TRBD2|TRBJ2-3
TGTGCCAGCAGCTTTCCCCTAGCGGGAGGGACCGCGCAGTATTTT
CASSFPLAGGTAQYF
>TRBV12-3/TRBV12-4|few|TRBD1|TRBJ1-2
TGTGCCAGCAGCCCGGGACAGGGACGAGGCTACACCTTC
CASSPGQGRGYTF
>TRBV7-8|.|.|TRBJ2-7
TGTGCCAGCAGCTCCCTGATGGCGGGGACAGTCTACGAGCAGTACTTC
CASSSLMAGTVYEQYF
>TRBV20-1|.|.|TRBJ2-1
TGCAGTGCCCTCGGGGGCGGGGCCCCCAATGAGCAGTTCTTC
CSALGGGAPNEQFF
>TRBV20-1|.|.|TRBJ2-5
TGCAGCCACCGTAAGGAGACCCAGTACTTC
CSHRKETQYF
>TRBV5-1|.|TRBD1|TRBJ2-1
TGCGCCAGCAGAGAGACAGGGGGCGCGCACAATGAGCAGTTCTTC
CASRETGGAHNEQFF
>TRBV7-2|.|TRBD2|TRBJ2-5
TGTGCCAGCAGCTTTTTAGCGGGGCTTCAAGAGACCCAGTACTTC
CASSFLAGLQETQYF
>TRBV20-1|.|TRBD1|TRBJ2-7
TGCAGTGCTCTACCGGGACAGGGCTACGAGCAGTACTTC
CSALPGQGYEQYF
>TRBV6-2/TRBV6-3|.|.|TRBJ2-1
TGTGCCAGCAGTTATGTAGGGCGGGGTGAGCAGTTCTTC
CASSYVGRGEQFF
>TRBV11-2|few|TRBD1|TRBJ2-1
TGTGCCAGCAGCCCATACGACAGGGTCCGATCCTACAATGAGCAGTTCTTC
CASSPYDRVRSYNEQFF
>TRBV12-3/TRBV12-4|.|.|TRBJ2-5
TGTGCCAGCAGTTGGACGTTGGAGACCCAGTACTTC
CASSWTLETQYF
>TRBV7-2|.|TRBD2|TRBJ2-7
TGTGCCAGCAGCTTGTTAGGAGCGGGGAACTACGAGCAGTACTTC
CASSLLGAGNYEQYF
>TRBV7-2|.|.|TRBJ1-2
TGTGCCAGCAGCTCGGACGGATTTTATGGCTACACCTTC
CASSSDGFYGYTF
>TRBV3-1|.|TRBD2|TRBJ2-7
TGTGCCAGCAGCCAAGGAATTGTGGGACTAGCGGGCTACGAGCAGTACTTC
CASSQGIVGLAGYEQYF
>TRBV12-3/TRBV12-4|.|.|TRBJ1-1
TGTGCCAGCAGAGCCGCCTCGGAGAACACTGAAGCTTTCTTT
CASRAASENTEAFF
>TRBV29-1|.|.|TRBJ2-7
TGCAGCGTTGCGGAAGGCAGGGCCTACGAGCAGTACTTC
CSVAEGRAYEQYF
>TRBV3-1|.|.|TRBJ1-6
TGTGCCAGCAGGTTCAGACTGAATTCACCCCTCCACTTT
CASRFRLNSPLHF